Each of the 21 T cell receptor beta chains below was sequenced from the same sample in a study of cytomegalovirus exposure and HLA in healthy donors. PCR amplification relied on 60 Vbeta primers (plus 13 Jbeta primers). The assay was immunoSEQ multiplex PCR, and TCRdb's table has in-frame clones only and misses some. The data contain around 170,000 clones, more than 75% of them singletons. Source material: PBMCs. All receptors come from a woman aged 25 to 39 in good health and CMV-seropositive.

V usage is TRBV6-6 and J usage is TRBJ1-2, with 9 bases aligning to TRBD1. Germline assignment: CDR1 MNHNY and CDR2 SVGAGI (reference sequence). This CDR3 comprises 14 residues. V trimming: 6 bases; J trimming: 6 bases; junction bases outside the gene matches: 8. CDR3 amino acids: CASREGGTGHGYTF. The DNA of the CDR3 is TGTGCCAGCAGAGAGGGGGGGACAGGGCATGGCTACACCTTC.

This clone has only a few counts. This chain links TRBV30 with TRBJ2-2, with 9 bases fitting TRBD1. Germline CDR1 reads GTSNPN; CDR2 reads SVGIG (reference sequence). V lost 2 bases, J lost 0 bases, and 28 bases stayed unmatched. This CDR3 region has 24 residues. CDR3 sequence reads: CAWSFLRDRVSVRGGEANTGELFF. DNA for the CDR3: TGTGCCTGGAGTTTTCTCCGGGACAGGGTTTCCGTAAGAGGGGGAGAGGCGAACACCGGGGAGCTGTTTTTT.

This clone was seen a few times. Written as DNA, the CDR3 is TGTGCCTCCAGTACCCCAGGGGGCGGAAACACCATATATTTT. This codes for CASSTPGGGNTIYF. The chain links TRBV28 to TRBJ1-3, with 8 bases identical to TRBD1. CDR3 length: 14 residues. Germline CDR1 and CDR2: MDHEN and SYDVKM. V gave up 11 bases and J gave up 4 bases; unmatched junction bases: 10.

The chain's CDR3 is CASSAEQYNEQFF. CDR3 in DNA: TGTGCCAGCAGCGCGGAGCAGTACAATGAGCAGTTCTTC. The rearrangement joins TRBV27 to TRBJ2-1; D is undetermined. V shed 6 bases and J shed 4 bases, with 10 bases lying between them. Germline lookup yields CDR1 MNHEY and CDR2 SMNVEV (reference sequence). The CDR3 length is 13 residues.

The V gene is TRBV6-1, the J gene TRBJ1-6; no reliable D call. In germline, CDR1 is MNHNS, CDR2 SASEGT. V lost 5 bases and J 5 bases, leaving 10 bases between the germline ends. CDR3 length: 14 residues. CDR3 loop: CASSLNRNNSPLHF. The CDR3 DNA sequence: TGTGCCAGCAGTTTGAACAGAAATAATTCACCCCTCCACTTT.

The chain employs TRBV5-1 and TRBJ2-5, with 9 bases matching TRBD1. Germline V gene data show CDR1 as SGHRS and CDR2 as YFSETQ. After removal of 4 bases from V and 3 bases from J, the junction contained 7 bases not matched to a gene. The CDR3 spans 15 residues. The CDR3 DNA reads TGCGCCAGCAGCCCTACGGGGGACAGGGAAGAGACCCAGTACTTC. It codes for CASSPTGDREETQYF.

The genes are TRBV4-1 and TRBJ1-5, with 7 bases matching TRBD1. This CDR3 is built from 16 residues. Germline V CDR1 and CDR2: MGHRA, YSYEKL. The trim removed 4 bases at V and 3 bases at J, leaving 9 bases unmatched. CDR3 DNA sequence: TGCGCCAGCAGCCCCAAGCCGGGACAGAACAATCAGCCCCAGCATTTT. Residues: CASSPKPGQNNQPQHF.

This clone was detected only once. The J gene is TRBJ2-2, the V gene TRBV19, with 7 bases aligning to TRBD1. Germline values: CDR1 LNHDA, CDR2 SQIVND (reference sequence). The length of the CDR3 is 16 residues. After removal of 3 bases from V and 1 base from J, the junction contained 5 bases not matched to a gene. This CDR3 reads CASSMDDRVNTGELFF. The CDR3 DNA sequence: TGTGCCAGTAGTATGGACGACAGGGTGAACACCGGGGAGCTGTTTTTT.

This rearrangement joins TRBV9 to TRBJ2-5; 7 nucleotides line up with TRBD2. Germline values: CDR1 SGDLS, CDR2 YYNGEE. V gave up 0 bases and J gave up 9 bases; unmatched junction bases: 17. This CDR3 has 17 residues. For the CDR3, the DNA is TGTGCCAGCAGCGTAGACCCCCCGGGGGGACTCCATCCTGCCCAGTACTTC. This codes for CASSVDPPGGLHPAQYF. Complete variable domain (other parts from reference TRBV9 and TRBJ2-5): DSGVTQTPKHLITATGQRVTLRCSPRSGDLSVYWYQQSLDQGLQFLIQYYNGEERAKGNILERFSAQQFPDLHSELNLSSLELGDSALYFCASSVDPPGGLHPAQYFGPGTRLLVL.

This clone has just one count. The chain couples TRBV4-1 to TRBJ2-1; 7 bases match TRBD1. The CDR3 has 17 residues. V lost 4 bases, J lost 0 bases, and 9 bases stayed unmatched. Per germline, CDR1 MGHRA and CDR2 YSYEKL. The CDR3 region has the DNA TGCGCCAGCAGCCCAGTTACAACAGGGGACTCCTACAATGAGCAGTTCTTC. It encodes CASSPVTTGDSYNEQFF.

The rearrangement uses TRBV5-4 and TRBJ2-7; 10 bases agree with TRBD1. Trimming cost V 4 bases and J 3 bases; bases outside gene matches: 7. CDR1 is SGHNT and CDR2 is YYREEE in the germline V gene (reference sequence). The CDR3 contains 15 residues. The CDR3 nucleotides are TGTGCCAGCAGCCCCGCAGGACAGGGGGGCTACGAGCAGTACTTC. Protein: CASSPAGQGGYEQYF.

This chain uses TRBV19 with TRBJ2-3, with D perhaps matching TRBD2 (5 bases). V lost 1 base and J 3 bases, leaving 11 bases between the germline ends. The CDR3 extends over 15 amino acids. Germline V lookup: CDR1 LNHDA, CDR2 SQIVND (reference sequence). CDR3 coding DNA: TGTGCCAGTAGTATAGGAGGGTTCAGGACAGATACGCAGTATTTT. Protein: CASSIGGFRTDTQYF.

This chain joins TRBV13 and TRBJ1-1; D not resolved. Germline CDR1 PRHDT, CDR2 FYEKMQ (reference sequence). The CDR3 is made up of 15 amino acids. The V gene lost 0 bases and the J gene lost 2 bases, with 10 bases spanning the gap. CDR3 sequence reads: CASSLGPRVNTEAFF. The CDR3 DNA sequence: TGTGCCAGCAGCTTAGGCCCACGAGTTAACACTGAAGCTTTCTTT. Supplemented by reference TRBV13 and TRBJ1-1, the full variable domain reads AAGVIQSPRHLIKEKRETATLKCYPIPRHDTVYWYQQGPGQDPQFLISFYEKMQSDKGSIPDRFSAQQFSDYHSELNMSSLELGDSALYFCASSLGPRVNTEAFFGQGTRLTVV.

This sequence joins TRBV18 and TRBJ2-3, with TRBD2 matching 15 bases. The J segment lost 4 bases and the V segment lost 3 bases, leaving 8 bases of the junction unmatched. This CDR3 contains 18 residues. Germline-derived CDR1 and CDR2 are KGHSH and LQKENI. CDR3 protein: CASSPLRTSGGAADTQYF. The CDR3, as DNA: TGTGCCAGCTCACCCCTCCGGACTAGCGGGGGGGCCGCAGATACGCAGTATTTT.

This clone was seen a single time. The chain links TRBV7-9 to TRBJ2-1, with a possible D match to TRBD1 (5 bases). CDR3 length: 12 amino acids. Germline CDR1 reads SEHNR; CDR2 reads FQNEAQ (reference sequence). V lost 6 bases to trimming and J lost 9 bases, with 12 bases between them. CDR3 coding DNA: TGTGCCAGCAGGGCAGGGAACTTTGAGCAGTTCTTC. Translating gives CASRAGNFEQFF.

The rearrangement joins TRBV19 to TRBJ1-6; D is ambiguous. The CDR3 is 13 amino acids. The germline CDR1 and CDR2 sequences are LNHDA and SQIVND (reference sequence). Trimming took 11 bases from V and 0 from J, leaving 8 bases between them. The CDR3 here is CAAGSSYNSPLHF. The CDR3 nucleotides are TGTGCCGCGGGAAGCTCCTATAATTCACCCCTCCACTTT.

The table lists this clone with a few counts. V usage is TRBV6-1 and J usage is TRBJ1-2; 7 nucleotides align to TRBD1. This CDR3 is 14 amino acids long. V gave up 1 base and J gave up 5 bases; unmatched junction bases: 4. Germline V CDR1 and CDR2: MNHNS, SASEGT. As DNA, the CDR3 is TGTGCCAGCAGTGAAGGTGGGACAGATTATGGCTACACCTTC. As protein: CASSEGGTDYGYTF.

The V call is TRBV28, the J call TRBJ2-5; 12 bases are shared with TRBD2. CDR1 and CDR2 (germline): MDHEN, SYDVKM. The CDR3 length is 19 residues. Germline trimming cut 6 bases from V and 4 bases from J; bases unmatched to any gene: 18. CDR3 in amino acids: CASRPDTSASGGAGETQYF. As DNA, the CDR3 is TGTGCCAGCAGACCTGACACGAGCGCTAGCGGGGGGGCCGGAGAGACCCAGTACTTC.

The chain recombines TRBV28 with TRBJ2-2; 8 nucleotides align to TRBD2. CDR1 is MDHEN and CDR2 is SYDVKM in the germline V gene. The CDR3 length is 16 residues. The J segment lost 2 bases and the V segment lost 1 base, leaving 3 bases of the junction unmatched. CDR3 in DNA: TGTGCCAGCAGTTTATCTCGGGGGGGAAACACCGGGGAGCTGTTTTTT. This encodes CASSLSRGGNTGELFF.

The V gene is TRBV2, the J gene TRBJ1-4; a weak D match, TRBD1 (5 bases). CDR1 and CDR2 from the germline V gene are SNHLY and FYNNEI. This CDR3 contains 13 residues. The CDR3 DNA sequence: TGTGTGACCAGGCGGGACCGGAATGAAAAACTGTTTTTT. Translation: CVTRRDRNEKLFF.

V gene TRBV2 combines with J gene TRBJ2-3; D is perhaps TRBD1 (5 bases). Looked up from germline, CDR1 is SNHLY and CDR2 is FYNNEI. The V gene lost 3 bases and the J gene lost 3 bases, with 10 bases spanning the gap. This CDR3 comprises 14 residues. This CDR3 is CASSEQGSTDTQYF. The CDR3 DNA reads as TGTGCCAGCAGTGAGCAGGGTTCAACAGATACGCAGTATTTT.